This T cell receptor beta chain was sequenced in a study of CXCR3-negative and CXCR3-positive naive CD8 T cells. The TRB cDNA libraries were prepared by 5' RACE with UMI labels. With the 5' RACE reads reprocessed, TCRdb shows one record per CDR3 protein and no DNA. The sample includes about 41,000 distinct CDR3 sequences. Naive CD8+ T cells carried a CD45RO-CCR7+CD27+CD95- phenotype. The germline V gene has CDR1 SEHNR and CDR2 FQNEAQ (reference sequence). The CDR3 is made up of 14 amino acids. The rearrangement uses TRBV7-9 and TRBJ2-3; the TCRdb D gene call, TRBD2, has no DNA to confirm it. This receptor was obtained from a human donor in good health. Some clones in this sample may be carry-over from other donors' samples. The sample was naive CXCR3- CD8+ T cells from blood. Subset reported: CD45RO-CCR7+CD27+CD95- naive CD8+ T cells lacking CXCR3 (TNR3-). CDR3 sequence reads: CASISAGKADTQYF.